Listed below are T cell receptor beta chains from one sample, sequenced in a study of T cells after somatic rescue of genetic block. Produced via immunoSEQ multiplex PCR; TCRdb's table is partial and in-frame only. The repertoire includes around 64,000 clones, about 90% of them detected once, and around 3% sits in the top ten. What was sequenced was peripheral blood mononuclear cells (PBMCs). The receptor set was obtained from a middle-aged man. Both conserved end residues are part of each CDR3. Each record gives: clone size, V gene, D gene, J gene, CDR3 DNA, CDR3 protein. A D gene is named only where the DNA matches it firmly. Rows give clone size only sometimes, using once, few, many, or a class for an expanded clone.

>.|TRBV2|.|TRBJ2-7
TGTGCCAGCAGTGATTCAGGAGACTACGAGCAGTACTTC
CASSDSGDYEQYF
>.|TRBV19|.|TRBJ1-2
TGTGCCAGTAGTATGGGGGCAGCTAACTATGGCTACACCTTC
CASSMGAANYGYTF
>.|TRBV11-2|.|TRBJ1-6
TGTGCCAGCAGCTACGTAGGGGGTAATTCACCCCTCCACTTT
CASSYVGGNSPLHF
>.|TRBV7-9|TRBD1|TRBJ2-5
TGTGCCAGCAGCCGAGGGGGCAGGGGGTACCAAGAGACCCAGTACTTC
CASSRGGRGYQETQYF
>once|TRBV9|.|TRBJ2-1
TGTGCCAGCAGCTTGATGCTAGGCAATGAGCAGTTCTTC
CASSLMLGNEQFF
>.|TRBV27|TRBD1|TRBJ2-7
TGTGCCAGCAGTTCCCGGGACAGGGCTCGGTCCTACGAGCAGTACTTC
CASSSRDRARSYEQYF
>.|TRBV7-9|.|TRBJ2-5
TGTGCCAGCAGCTTAGCCCAAGGGGGCCAAGAGACCCAGTACTTC
CASSLAQGGQETQYF
>once|TRBV27|TRBD2|TRBJ2-2
TGTGCCAGCAGCGACCAGACTAGCGGGAGGGCCGTCACCGGGGAGCTGTTTTTT
CASSDQTSGRAVTGELFF
>.|TRBV19|.|TRBJ2-1
TGTGCCAGTAGTATTATCAGGGACCCCTACAATGAGCAGTTCTTC
CASSIIRDPYNEQFF
>.|TRBV7-6|.|TRBJ2-7
TGTGCCAGCAGCTTAGTACAGGGATCCTACGAGCAGTACTTC
CASSLVQGSYEQYF
>.|TRBV5-4|TRBD1|TRBJ2-7
TGTGCCAGCAGCGGGACAGGGGAACCCTACGAGCAGTACTTC
CASSGTGEPYEQYF
>once|TRBV6-5|TRBD2|TRBJ2-1
TGTGCCAGCAGTTACTTACCTAGCGGGCCCTACAATGAGCAGTTCTTC
CASSYLPSGPYNEQFF